The table lists the clone carrying this T cell receptor (beta chain) with a few counts. Its antigen is not known. V trimming: 10 bases; J trimming: 5 bases; junction bases outside the gene matches: 12. The CDR3 runs 15 residues. Germline CDR1 and CDR2: MNHEY and SVGEGT. Combining a sample-barcoded 5' primer with a J-beta primer mix, a second PCR ran for roughly 6 to 12 cycles. TCRdb processed the 5' RACE reads anew with MiXCR; each CDR3 protein has one entry. The profile shows 750,000 to 1,000,000 distinct CDR3 sequences, just under 30% of them singletons. These data originate in a study of blood T cells in healthy people across ages. Whole-study findings and limits: Because donor CMV status was unknown, expanded clonotype changes were possibly confounded.

Donors ranged from about 6 to 95 years old and were healthy Caucasians in Russia. Total RNA was isolated from each sample in quantities of at least 5 micrograms. A further study also used this sample, focusing on T cells of mothers and their children. That paper adds: Related mother and child pairs showed slightly greater overlap (not significant) than unrelated pairs did.

The sequenced sample was blood. V and J are TRBV6-2 or TRBV6-3 and TRBJ2-3; 10 bases are shared with TRBD2. This sequence was found in a woman aged 40 to 50 in good health. The CDR3: CATRGAGGPGDTQYF. CDR3 DNA: TGTGCCACCAGAGGAGCGGGGGGGCCGGGAGATACGCAGTATTTT.